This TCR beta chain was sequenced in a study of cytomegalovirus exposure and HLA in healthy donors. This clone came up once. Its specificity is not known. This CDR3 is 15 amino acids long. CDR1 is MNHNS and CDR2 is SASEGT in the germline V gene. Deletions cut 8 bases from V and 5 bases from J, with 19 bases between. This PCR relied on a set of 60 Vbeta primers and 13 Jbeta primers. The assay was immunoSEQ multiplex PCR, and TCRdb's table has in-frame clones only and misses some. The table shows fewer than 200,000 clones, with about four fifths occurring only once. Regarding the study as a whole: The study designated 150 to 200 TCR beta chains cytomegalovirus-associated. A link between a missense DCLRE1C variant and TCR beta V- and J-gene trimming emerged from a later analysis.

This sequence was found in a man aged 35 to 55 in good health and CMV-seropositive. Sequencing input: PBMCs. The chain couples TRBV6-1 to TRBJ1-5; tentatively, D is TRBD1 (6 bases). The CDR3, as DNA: TGTGCCAGCCAACACGATAACAGGGTAGATCAGCCCCAGCATTTT. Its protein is CASQHDNRVDQPQHF.